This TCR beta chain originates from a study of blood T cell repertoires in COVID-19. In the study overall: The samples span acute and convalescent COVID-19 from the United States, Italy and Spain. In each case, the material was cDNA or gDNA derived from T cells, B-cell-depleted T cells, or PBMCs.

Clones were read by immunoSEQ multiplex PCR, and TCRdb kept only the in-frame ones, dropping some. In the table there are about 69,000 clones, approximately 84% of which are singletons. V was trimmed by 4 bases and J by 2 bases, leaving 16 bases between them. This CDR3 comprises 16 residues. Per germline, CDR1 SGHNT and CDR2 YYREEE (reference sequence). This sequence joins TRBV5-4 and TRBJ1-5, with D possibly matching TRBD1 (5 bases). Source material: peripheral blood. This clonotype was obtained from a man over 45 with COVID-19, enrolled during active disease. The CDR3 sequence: CASSPEGRGRNQPQHF. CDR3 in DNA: TGTGCCAGCAGCCCGGAGGGGAGAGGGCGCAATCAGCCCCAGCATTTT.